This TCR beta chain stems from a study of cytomegalovirus exposure and HLA in healthy donors. Overall study findings and caveats: Cytomegalovirus-associated status was assigned to approximately 160 TCR beta chains. Reportedly, cytomegalovirus status was diagnosed with high sensitivity and specificity.

Regarding this clone: No antigen is known for it.

The V segment lost 0 bases and the J segment 2 bases; nucleotides outside the gene matches: 4. Germline lookup yields CDR1 SGHVS and CDR2 FNYEAQ. This CDR3 is 16 amino acids long. The method was immunoSEQ multiplex PCR; TCRdb's version includes in-frame clones alone and lacks a portion of them. The sample yields 250,000 to 300,000 clones, 80% to 90% seen once. The chain links TRBV7-6 to TRBJ2-7, with TRBD2 identical over 10 bases. The source of this sequence is a young woman in good health and CMV-seronegative. What was sequenced was PBMCs. This CDR3 reads CASSLAEREGPYEQYF. The CDR3 nucleotides are TGTGCCAGCAGCTTAGCCGAGCGGGAGGGCCCCTACGAGCAGTACTTC.